This TCR beta chain derives from a study of CD8 T cells in ankylosing spondylitis. Study conclusions and caveats: Researchers reportedly found disease-linked clones significantly enriched in matched ankylosing spondylitis synovial fluid. As for the disease-linked clones, they showed a CD8+ phenotype and occurred at relatively low frequencies in peripheral blood. Blood of patients with ankylosing spondylitis appeared to be characterized by a TCR beta motif of eight highly homologous variants.

Making the TCR beta libraries involved quantitative 5'-RACE with molecular barcodes. Each CDR3 protein is one row after TCRdb ran MiXCR on the 5' RACE reads. This table has 650,000 to 800,000 distinct CDR3 sequences, 15% to 20% appearing once. Per the germline V gene, CDR1 is MDHEN and CDR2 is SYDVKM. The V end was cut by 5 bases, the J end by 11 bases, with 22 bases between. The CDR3 extends over 15 amino acids. As regards this clonotype: What it recognizes is unknown.

Sequencing was carried out using blood, either unsorted or a sorted T cell fraction (not recorded which). The sequence came from a male donor with ankylosing spondylitis. This sequence joins TRBV28 and TRBJ2-1; D is possibly TRBD1 (6 bases). The CDR3 reads CASSVPTGYGLQQFF. The DNA of the CDR3 is TGTGCCAGCAGTGTCCCCACAGGGTATGGGCTTCAGCAGTTCTTC.